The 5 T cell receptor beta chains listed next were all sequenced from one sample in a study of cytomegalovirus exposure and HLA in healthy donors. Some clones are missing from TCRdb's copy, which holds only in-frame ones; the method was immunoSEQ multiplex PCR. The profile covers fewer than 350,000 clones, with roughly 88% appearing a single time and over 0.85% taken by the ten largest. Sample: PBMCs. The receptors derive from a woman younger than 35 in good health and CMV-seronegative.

CDR3 sequence (DNA): TGTGCCAGCAGCTTGGAGGCTGGGAGGGTTGATACGCAGTATTTT. Its translation: CASSLEAGRVDTQYF. The V call is TRBV5-5, the J call TRBJ2-3; 7 bases agree with TRBD2. Per germline, CDR1 SGHKS and CDR2 YYEKEE (reference sequence). This CDR3 region has 15 residues. After removal of 0 bases from V and 6 bases from J, the junction contained 7 bases not matched to a gene. Full variable domain (rest looked up from reference TRBV5-5 and TRBJ2-3): DAGVTQSPTHLIKTRGQQVTLRCSPISGHKSVSWYQQVLGQGPQFIFQYYEKEERGRGNFPDRFSARQFPNYSSELNVNALLLGDSALYLCASSLEAGRVDTQYFGPGTRLTVL.

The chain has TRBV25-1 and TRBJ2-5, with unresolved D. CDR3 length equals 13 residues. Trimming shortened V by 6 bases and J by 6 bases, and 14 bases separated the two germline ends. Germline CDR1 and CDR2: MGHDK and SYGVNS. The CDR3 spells CASSHQFEKTQYF. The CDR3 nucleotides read TGTGCCAGCAGCCACCAATTTGAGAAGACCCAGTACTTC.

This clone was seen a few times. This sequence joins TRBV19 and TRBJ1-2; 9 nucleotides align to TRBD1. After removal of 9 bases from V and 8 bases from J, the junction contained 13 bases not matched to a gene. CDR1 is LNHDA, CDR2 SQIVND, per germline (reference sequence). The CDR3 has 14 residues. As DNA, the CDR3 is TGTGCCAGCAAAAGGGACAGGGCGGCGGCGGGCTACACCTTC. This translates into CASKRDRAAAGYTF.

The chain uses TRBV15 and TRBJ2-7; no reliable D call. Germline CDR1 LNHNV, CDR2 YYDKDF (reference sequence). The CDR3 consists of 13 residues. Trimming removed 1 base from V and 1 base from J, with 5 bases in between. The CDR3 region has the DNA TGTGCCACCAGCAGAGGGCTGTCCTACGAGCAGTACTTC. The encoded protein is CATSRGLSYEQYF.

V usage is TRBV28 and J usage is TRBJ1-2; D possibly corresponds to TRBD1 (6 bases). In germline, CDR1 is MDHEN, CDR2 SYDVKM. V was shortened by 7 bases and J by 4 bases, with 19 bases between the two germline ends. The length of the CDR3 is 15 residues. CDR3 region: CASTTAGGAGYGYTF. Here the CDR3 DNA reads TGTGCCAGCACAACCGCGGGGGGCGCAGGCTATGGCTACACCTTC.